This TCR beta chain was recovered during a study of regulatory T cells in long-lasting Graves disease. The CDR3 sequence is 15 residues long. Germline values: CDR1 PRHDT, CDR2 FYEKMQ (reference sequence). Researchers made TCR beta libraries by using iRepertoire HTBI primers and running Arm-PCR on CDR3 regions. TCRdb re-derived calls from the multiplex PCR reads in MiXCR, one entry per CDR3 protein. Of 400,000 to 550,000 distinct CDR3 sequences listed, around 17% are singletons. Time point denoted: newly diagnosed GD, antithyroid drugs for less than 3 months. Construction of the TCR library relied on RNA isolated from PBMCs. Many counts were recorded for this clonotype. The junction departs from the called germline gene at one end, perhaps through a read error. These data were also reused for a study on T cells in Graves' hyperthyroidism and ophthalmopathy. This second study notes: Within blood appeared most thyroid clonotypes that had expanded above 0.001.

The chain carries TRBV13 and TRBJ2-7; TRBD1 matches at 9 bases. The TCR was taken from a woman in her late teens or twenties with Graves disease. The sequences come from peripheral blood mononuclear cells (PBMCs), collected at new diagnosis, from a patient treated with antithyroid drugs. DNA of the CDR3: TGTGCCAGCAGCGTAGGGGGACAGGGTATTTGGGAGCAGTACTTC. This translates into CASSVGGQGIWEQYF. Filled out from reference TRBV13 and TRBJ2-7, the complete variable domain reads AAGVIQSPRHLIKEKRETATLKCYPIPRHDTVYWYQQGPGQDPQFLISFYEKMQSDKGSIPDRFSAQQFSDYHSELNMSSLELGDSALYFCASSVGGQGIWEQYFGPGTRLTVT.